The next 13 T cell receptor beta chains were all read from a single sample in a study of CD8 T cells in ankylosing spondylitis. MiXCR was run by TCRdb on the 5' RACE reads, yielding one entry per CDR3 protein. The profile shows about 240,000 distinct CDR3 sequences, 8.2% of them singletons. The source material was blood, either unsorted or a sorted T cell fraction (not recorded which). The receptors come from a female donor with ankylosing spondylitis or in good health (not recorded which).

This clonotype was counted many times. This rearrangement joins TRBV12-3 or TRBV12-4 to TRBJ1-5; no clear D gene. The V end was cut by 1 base, the J end by 1 base, with 8 bases between. The CDR3 sequence is 15 residues long. The DNA for the CDR3 is TGTGCCAGCAGTTTAGGCGTGGGAAGCAATCAGCCCCAGCATTTT. It is translated as CASSLGVGSNQPQHF.

V gene TRBV7-2 combines with J gene TRBJ2-2; D possibly corresponds to TRBD2 (5 bases). CDR1 and CDR2 (germline): SGHTA, FQGNSA. The CDR3 covers 16 residues. V lost 5 bases to trimming and J lost 6 bases, with 19 bases between them. The DNA for the CDR3 is TGTGCCAGCAGCACCGTGGGTACTAGTGTCGCCGGGGAGCTGTTTTTT. Translated: CASSTVGTSVAGELFF.

There are many counts of this clonotype. The V call is TRBV5-1, the J call TRBJ2-1, with D tentatively TRBD2 (6 bases). V shed 4 bases and J shed 8 bases, with 22 bases lying between them. Per the germline V gene, CDR1 is SGHRS and CDR2 is YFSETQ. This CDR3 has 16 residues. CDR3 DNA: TGCGCCAGCAGCCCAGAAGTACTAGCCAGGGAAGATGAGCAGTTCTTC. This gives the protein CASSPEVLAREDEQFF.

Notes on this clonotype: This clone may be a read error of a much larger clone one base away. CDR3 DNA sequence: TGCAGTGCTAGAGATCTGAGGCGCTCCGAGCAGTACTTC. It yields the protein CSARDLRRSEQYF. This chain uses TRBV20-1 with TRBJ2-7; D remains ambiguous. Germline-derived CDR1 and CDR2 are DFQATT and SNEGSKA (reference sequence). The ends were cut back, 0 bases at V and 6 bases at J, with 12 bases in the middle. CDR3 length: 13 residues.

This clonotype was counted many times. The chain joins TRBV20-1 to TRBJ2-7; perhaps TRBD1 as D (5 bases). The CDR3 extends over 13 amino acids. Germline lookup yields CDR1 DFQATT and CDR2 SNEGSKA (reference sequence). Trimming pared 3 bases from V and 3 bases from J, leaving 12 bases between. The CDR3 spells CSASVGPHYEQYF. CDR3 in DNA: TGCAGTGCTAGTGTGGGGCCCCACTACGAGCAGTACTTC.

This clonotype was seen many times. The CDR3 region is CATRPTSADTQYF. CDR3 bases: TGTGCCACCAGGCCGACTAGCGCAGATACGCAGTATTTT. This chain links TRBV12-3 or TRBV12-4 with TRBJ2-3; 8 bases map to TRBD2. V shed 10 bases, J shed 4 bases, and the junction held 7 bases outside the gene matches. This CDR3 is 13 amino acids long.

This clonotype was counted at least ten times. The chain joins TRBV10-3 to TRBJ2-3; TRBD2 aligns across 11 bases. Germline-derived CDR1 and CDR2 are ENHRY and SYGVKD. The V segment lost 4 bases and the J segment 4 bases; nucleotides outside the gene matches: 7. CDR3 length: 16 residues. The CDR3 DNA is TGTGCCATCAGTGTTAGGCTAGCGGGGGGCGCAGATACGCAGTATTTT. Encoded protein: CAISVRLAGGADTQYF.

This clonotype was seen ten or more times. The rearrangement links TRBV4-2 to TRBJ2-5; D not certain. The CDR3 is made up of 15 amino acids. Looked up from germline, CDR1 is LGHNA and CDR2 is YNFKEQ. Trimming pared 0 bases from V and 3 bases from J, leaving 11 bases between. For the CDR3, the DNA is TGTGCCAGCAGCCAAGATCCGAGAGGAGAAGAGACCCAGTACTTC. Translation: CASSQDPRGEETQYF.

A remark on this clonotype: This sequence may be a read error, since a much larger clone differs from it by one base. The chain uses TRBV28 and TRBJ1-5, with D unresolved. Germline V gene sequence: CDR1 MDHEN, CDR2 SYDVKM. There are 13 residues in the CDR3. CDR3 nucleotides: TGTGCCGGCAGTCCCCCCTCTCCTGGGGCCCAGCATTTT. The encoded protein is CAGSPPSPGAQHF.

A remark on this clonotype: Given a much more abundant clone one base away, this may be a read error. The chain combines TRBV7-2 with TRBJ2-3; D not certain. Germline V gene sequence: CDR1 SGHTA, CDR2 FQGNSA. Trimming cost V 7 bases and J 0 bases, with 14 bases left between them. The CDR3 covers 15 residues. CDR3 nucleotides: TGTGCCAGCACCGAGGCCCCCGAAAGCACAGATACGCAGTATTTT. Its protein is CASTEAPESTDTQYF.

Ten or more counts support this clonotype. The chain links TRBV29-1 to TRBJ2-1, with TRBD1 identical over 10 bases. Germline V gene data show CDR1 as SQVTM and CDR2 as ANQGSEA. V dropped 3 bases and J dropped 6; count of bases not matched to a gene: 8. This CDR3 has 15 residues. The CDR3 region has the DNA TGCAGCGTTGACCTTTTGGGACAGGGGATCAATGAGCAGTTCTTC. Protein: CSVDLLGQGINEQFF.

As regards this clonotype: A much more abundant neighbour one base away suggests this may be a read error. The chain has TRBV20-1 and TRBJ1-3; D may be TRBD1 (5 bases). From germline, CDR1 is DFQATT and CDR2 SNEGSKA (reference sequence). Trimming took 7 bases from V and 0 from J, leaving 10 bases between them. The CDR3 spans 13 residues. The CDR3 sequence is CSGGRGSGNTIYF. CDR3 DNA sequence: TGCAGTGGGGGCCGCGGCTCTGGAAACACCATATATTTT.

This clonotype was seen many times. The V and J genes are TRBV12-3 or TRBV12-4 and TRBJ1-2; TRBD1 might be the D (6 bases). The CDR3 has 12 amino acids. V was clipped by 0 bases and J by 8 bases, with 7 bases between them. CDR3 DNA sequence: TGTGCCAGCAGTTTAGCCGGGACAGGCTACACCTTC. It is translated as CASSLAGTGYTF.